This TCR beta chain was sequenced in a study of beta chain features in type 1 diabetes. The study's findings and limits: Since sequencing was performed on cDNA, cells with high TCR expression could be over-represented.

The isolated RNA, all of it, was reverse transcribed, so expressed TCRB transcripts were what got sequenced. Some 3.8 million reads, on average, came from each naive, central memory and regulatory T cell sample. TCRdb's copy holds only in-frame clones and misses some; the assay was immunoSEQ multiplex PCR. The repertoire has roughly 400,000 clones, approximately 16% of them found once; the top ten carry approximately 0.02%. Sorting of CD4+ naive, central memory, regulatory and stem cell-like memory cells was performed via CD45RO/CCR7/CD25/CD127/CD95/CD27. This clone came up a few times. Its matching antigen is unknown. The CDR3 length is 13 residues. Between the trimmed V and J ends, which lost 3 bases and 4 bases, there was a span of 7 bases. Germline CDR1 and CDR2: SGHVS and FQNEAQ.

The sample was naive CD4+ T cells from blood. This receptor was identified in a woman under 30 in good health. The chain is built from TRBV7-8 and TRBJ1-5; no definite D call. The CDR3 nucleotides read TGTGCCAGCAGCTTTGAGGGAAATCAGCCCCAGCATTTT. Translating it yields CASSFEGNQPQHF.